The present T cell receptor (beta chain) was sequenced within a study of cytomegalovirus exposure and HLA in healthy donors. Regarding the study as a whole: Altogether, more than 150 TCR beta chains were recorded as cytomegalovirus-associated. Later, an analysis found that common viral pathogens appeared to be linked with several of the most significant clusters. In vitro experiments confirmed that a few CMV-associated chains were specific for CMV antigens.

V was clipped by 6 bases and J by 2 bases; unmatched bases: 7. Looked up from germline, CDR1 is MNHNS and CDR2 is SASEGT. The CDR3 runs 15 residues. The study ran its PCR with 60 Vbeta and 13 Jbeta primers. Repertoires were generated with immunoSEQ multiplex PCR, while TCRdb's copy carries only in-frame clones and drops some. The sample has around 130,000 clones; about 86% are singletons. This clone was picked up a small number of times. Its antigen is currently unknown. The sequence was obtained from a woman aged 40 to 50 in good health and CMV-seronegative. The chain links TRBV6-1 to TRBJ2-7; 10 bases are shared with TRBD1. The source material was PBMCs. CDR3 amino acids: CASSARTGGPYEQYF. CDR3 nucleotides: TGTGCCAGCAGCGCACGGACAGGGGGGCCCTACGAGCAGTACTTC.